In this sample, the clone carrying this T cell receptor beta chain turned up a few times. What it recognizes is unknown. This may stem from a read error, because a much larger clone lies one nucleotide away. This sample stems from a study of early T cells in non-severe SARS-CoV-2 infection. Study context: It was bulk RNA from unsorted whole blood that was sequenced, and the chains were unpaired.

Unique molecular identifier tags were affixed to discrete cDNA molecules. TCRdb reprocessed the 5' RACE reads with MiXCR, giving one entry per CDR3 protein. The profile shows tens of thousands of distinct CDR3 sequences, about 4.9% of them singletons. Study-wide results and caveats: Matching results from VDJdb favored anti-spike CD8 responses, leaving private and CD4 specificities undetected.

Germline values: CDR1 MNHNY, CDR2 SVGAGI (reference sequence). V was shortened by 2 bases and J by 4 bases, with 19 bases between the two germline ends. CDR3 length: 17 amino acids. The sequence came from an adult who was a healthcare worker with PCR-confirmed SARS-CoV-2 infection or an uninfected control (not recorded which). The chain is built from TRBV6-6 and TRBJ2-3, with D unclear. The sample taken for sequencing was whole blood. The CDR3 DNA is TGTGCCAGCAGTTACGAAGAAACCGGCTTCGTTCCAGATACGCAGTATTTT. This codes for CASSYEETGFVPDTQYF.